The clone carrying this T cell receptor (beta chain) was counted many times. This specimen comes from a study of breast tumors, draining lymph nodes, adjacent tissues. Samples came from axillary lymph nodes draining the breast cancer. The CDR3 is 17 residues long. After removal of 4 bases from V and 4 bases from J, the junction contained 12 bases not matched to a gene. Germline V gene data show CDR1 as MNHEY and CDR2 as SVGEGT. TCRdb ran MiXCR on the multiplex PCR reads and lists one entry per CDR3 protein. Of about 170,000 distinct CDR3 sequences detected, about 30% appear once; the ten largest clones hold 3.8%.

Sequenced: axillary lymph node tissue. The source of this sequence is a female donor with breast cancer. Some clones in this sample may be carry-over from other donors' samples. V usage is TRBV6-2 or TRBV6-3 and J usage is TRBJ2-3; 9 positions match TRBD2. The CDR3 sequence is CASSFSPSGVWADTQYF. For the CDR3, the DNA is TGTGCCAGCAGTTTCTCACCTAGCGGGGTATGGGCAGATACGCAGTATTTT.